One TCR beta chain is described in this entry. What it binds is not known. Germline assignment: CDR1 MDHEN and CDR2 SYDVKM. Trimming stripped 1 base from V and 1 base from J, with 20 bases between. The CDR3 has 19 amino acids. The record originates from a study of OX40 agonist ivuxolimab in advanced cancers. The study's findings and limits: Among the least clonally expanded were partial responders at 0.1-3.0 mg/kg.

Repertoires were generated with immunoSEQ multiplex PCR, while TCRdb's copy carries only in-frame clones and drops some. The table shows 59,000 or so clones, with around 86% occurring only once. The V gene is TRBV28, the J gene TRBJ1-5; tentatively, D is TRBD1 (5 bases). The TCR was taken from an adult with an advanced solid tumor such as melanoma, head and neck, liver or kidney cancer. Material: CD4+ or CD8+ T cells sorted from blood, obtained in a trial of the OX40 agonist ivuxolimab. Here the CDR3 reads CASSLFRRSMGRSNQPQHF. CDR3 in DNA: TGTGCCAGCAGTTTATTCCGCAGGTCCATGGGACGGAGCAATCAGCCCCAGCATTTT.